The present T cell receptor (beta chain) was sequenced within a study of blood T cell repertoires in COVID-19. Study overall: COVID-19 samples from acute and convalescent phases originated in the United States, Italy and Spain. In each case, the material was cDNA or gDNA derived from T cells, B-cell-depleted T cells, or PBMCs.

Authors' data handling: Reference gene primer amplification gave estimated nucleated cell counts. Assay used: immunoSEQ multiplex PCR; TCRdb lists only in-frame clones, some missing. V and J calls and clone size are as listed in that table; D and trimming were resolved from the DNA. The table has 90,000 to 110,000 clones, 60% to 85% seen once. Trimming cost V 6 bases and J 1 base, with 10 bases left between them. The CDR3 totals 13 residues. The germline V gene encodes CDR1 ENHRY and CDR2 SYGVKD. The V gene is TRBV10-3, the J gene TRBJ2-7; tentatively, D is TRBD1 (5 bases). The source is a human donor in a cohort sampled during active or convalescent COVID-19. The sample consisted of peripheral blood. The CDR3 reads CAIRGVDSYEQYF. The DNA for the CDR3 is TGTGCCATCAGAGGGGTCGATTCCTACGAGCAGTACTTC.